Below are 9 T cell receptor beta chains sequenced from a single sample in a study of control samples from healthy donors and cancer patients. Assay: immunoSEQ multiplex PCR; the TCRdb copy retains only in-frame clones and omits some. The sample includes roughly 86,000 clones, roughly 93% of them seen just once. The sequenced material came from blood. The receptors were gathered from a woman aged 25 to 45 in good health.

J is TRBJ1-3 and V is TRBV7-9; TRBD1 is a possible D gene (5 bases). Per the germline V gene, CDR1 is SEHNR and CDR2 is FQNEAQ (reference sequence). CDR3 length: 14 amino acids. Trimming removed 6 bases at V and 4 bases at J, with 13 bases between. This CDR3 reads CASRATGGGNTIYF. CDR3 DNA sequence: TGTGCCAGCAGGGCTACAGGTGGAGGAAACACCATATATTTT.

This clone was observed a single time. The chain links TRBV7-9 to TRBJ1-1; D is uncertain. V dropped 2 bases and J dropped 5 bases, with 21 bases sitting between them. CDR3 size: 17 residues. The germline gives CDR1 SEHNR, CDR2 FQNEAQ (reference sequence). The CDR3 sequence: CASSLSFTGLYGTEAFF. In DNA form, the CDR3 reads TGTGCCAGCAGCTTAAGTTTCACCGGGCTTTACGGGACTGAAGCTTTCTTT.

The V and J genes are TRBV7-9 and TRBJ2-1; 9 nucleotides line up with TRBD2. CDR1 and CDR2 from the germline V gene are SEHNR and FQNEAQ (reference sequence). Trimming at V came to 8 bases and at J to 4 bases, leaving 9 bases not matched to a gene. The CDR3 has 15 residues. DNA for the CDR3: TGTGCCAGCTACCGGGGTAGCGGGGGTTACAATGAGCAGTTCTTC. Protein sequence: CASYRGSGGYNEQFF.

The chain has TRBV30 and TRBJ1-1; D is perhaps TRBD1 (5 bases). CDR1 is GTSNPN and CDR2 is SVGIG in the germline V gene (reference sequence). CDR3 length: 13 amino acids. The V and J ends lost 0 bases and 1 base respectively, with 6 bases between them. The DNA of the CDR3 is TGTGCCTGGAGTGTACAGGCGAACACTGAAGCTTTCTTT. This encodes CAWSVQANTEAFF.

The chain carries TRBV2 and TRBJ1-2; 8 positions agree with TRBD1. Per the germline V gene, CDR1 is SNHLY and CDR2 is FYNNEI. The CDR3 loop spans 14 amino acids. The J segment lost 5 bases and the V segment lost 5 bases, leaving 7 bases of the junction unmatched. The CDR3 DNA sequence: TGTGCCAGCAGTATATTTACAGGGGGGTATGGCTACACCTTC. Amino acid sequence: CASSIFTGGYGYTF.

This clone appeared once. The chain links TRBV28 to TRBJ1-1; D not resolved. The CDR3 has 16 residues. The V end was cut by 2 bases, the J end by 2 bases, with 15 bases between. In germline, CDR1 is MDHEN, CDR2 SYDVKM. The CDR3 region is CASSLHKGTRNTEAFF. Here the CDR3 DNA reads TGTGCCAGCAGTTTACACAAGGGAACGCGAAACACTGAAGCTTTCTTT.

CDR3 amino acids: CASSVDLTGGPNYNEQFF. The CDR3 nucleotides read TGTGCCAGCAGCGTAGATTTAACGGGAGGACCGAATTACAATGAGCAGTTCTTC. The chain is built from TRBV9 and TRBJ2-1; 7 bases map to TRBD2. V lost 0 bases and J lost 4; bases outside the gene matches: 13. The CDR3 spans 18 residues. The germline CDR1 and CDR2 sequences are SGDLS and YYNGEE.

The chain combines TRBV11-2 with TRBJ2-7, with 12 bases aligning to TRBD2. The CDR3 has 15 residues. Germline lookup yields CDR1 SGHAT and CDR2 FQNNGV. Trimming cost V 6 bases and J 3 bases; bases outside gene matches: 6. Here the CDR3 reads CASRPRLAGDYEQYF. CDR3 coding DNA: TGTGCCAGCAGACCTCGACTAGCGGGAGACTACGAGCAGTACTTC.

The chain has TRBV27 and TRBJ1-2, with unresolved D. The V gene lost 6 bases and the J gene lost 0 bases, with 8 bases spanning the gap. Germline CDR1 is MNHEY and CDR2 is SMNVEV (reference sequence). The CDR3 contains 13 residues. The CDR3 region is CASRTQTNYGYTF. CDR3 DNA sequence: TGTGCCAGCAGAACCCAAACTAACTATGGCTACACCTTC.